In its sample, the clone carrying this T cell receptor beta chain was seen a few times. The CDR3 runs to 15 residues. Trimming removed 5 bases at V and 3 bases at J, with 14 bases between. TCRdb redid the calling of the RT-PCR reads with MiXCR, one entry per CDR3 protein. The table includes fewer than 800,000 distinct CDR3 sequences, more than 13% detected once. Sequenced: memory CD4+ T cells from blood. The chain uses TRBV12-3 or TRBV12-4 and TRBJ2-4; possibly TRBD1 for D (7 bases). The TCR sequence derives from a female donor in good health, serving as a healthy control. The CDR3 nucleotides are TGTGCCAGCAGTCCTCAGGGGGGCAGCAAAAACATTCAGTACTTC. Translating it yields CASSPQGGSKNIQYF.